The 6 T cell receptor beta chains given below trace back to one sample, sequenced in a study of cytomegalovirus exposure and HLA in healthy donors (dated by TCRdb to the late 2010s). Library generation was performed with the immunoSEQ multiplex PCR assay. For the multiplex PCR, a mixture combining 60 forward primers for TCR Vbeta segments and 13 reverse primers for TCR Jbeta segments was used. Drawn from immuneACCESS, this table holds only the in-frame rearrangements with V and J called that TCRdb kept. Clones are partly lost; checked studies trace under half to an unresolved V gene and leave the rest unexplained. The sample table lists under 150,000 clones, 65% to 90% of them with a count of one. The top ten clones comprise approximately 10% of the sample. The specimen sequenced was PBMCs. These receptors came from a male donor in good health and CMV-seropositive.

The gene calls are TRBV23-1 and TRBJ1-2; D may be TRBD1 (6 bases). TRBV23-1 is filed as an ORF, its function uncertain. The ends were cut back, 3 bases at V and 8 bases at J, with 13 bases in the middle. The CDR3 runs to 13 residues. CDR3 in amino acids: CASSHAGAKGYTF. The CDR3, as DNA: TGCGCCAGCAGTCACGCAGGGGCCAAAGGCTACACCTTC.

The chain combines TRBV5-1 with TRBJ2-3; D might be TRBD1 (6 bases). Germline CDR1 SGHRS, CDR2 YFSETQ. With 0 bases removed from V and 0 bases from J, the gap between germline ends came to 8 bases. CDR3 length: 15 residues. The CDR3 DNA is TGCGCCAGCAGCTTGGGGACAGCTAGCACAGATACGCAGTATTTT. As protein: CASSLGTASTDTQYF.

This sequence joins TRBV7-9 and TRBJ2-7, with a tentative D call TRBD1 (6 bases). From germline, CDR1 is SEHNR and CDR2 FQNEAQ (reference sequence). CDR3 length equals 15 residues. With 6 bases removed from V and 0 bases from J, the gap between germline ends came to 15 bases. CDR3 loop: CASSNPDRYSYEQYF. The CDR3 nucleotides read TGTGCCAGCAGTAACCCGGACAGATACTCCTACGAGCAGTACTTC.

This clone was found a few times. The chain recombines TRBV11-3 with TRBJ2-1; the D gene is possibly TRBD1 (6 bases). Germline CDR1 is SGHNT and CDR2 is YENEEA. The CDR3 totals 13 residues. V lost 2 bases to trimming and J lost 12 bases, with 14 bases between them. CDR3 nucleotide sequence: TGTGCCAGCAGCTTATCTACCCGAGGGGGGCAGTTCTTC. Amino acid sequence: CASSLSTRGGQFF.

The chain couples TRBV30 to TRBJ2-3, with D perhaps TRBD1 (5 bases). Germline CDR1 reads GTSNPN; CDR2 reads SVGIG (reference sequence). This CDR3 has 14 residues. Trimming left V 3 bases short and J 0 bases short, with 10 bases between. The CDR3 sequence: CAWSRQSSTDTQYF. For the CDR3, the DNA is TGTGCCTGGAGCAGACAGTCTAGCACAGATACGCAGTATTTT.

The CDR3 sequence is CASSVGGGMRSETQYF. The CDR3 DNA reads TGTGCCAGCAGCGTAGGGGGAGGCATGAGGTCGGAGACCCAGTACTTC. The rearrangement links TRBV9 to TRBJ2-5; D is possibly TRBD2 (6 bases). The CDR3 runs 16 residues. Germline V CDR1 and CDR2: SGDLS, YYNGEE. The V end was cut by 0 bases, the J end by 5 bases, with 17 bases between.